What follows are 2 T cell receptor beta chains derived from one specimen sequenced in a study of T cell responses to AZD1222 COVID-19 vaccine. TCRdb's copy holds only in-frame clones and misses some; the assay was immunoSEQ multiplex PCR. The sample yields 110,000 or so clones, more than 75% seen once. The input for sequencing was peripheral blood, taken 28 days after the second AZD1222 dose. All receptors come from an adult who received the AZD1222 COVID-19 vaccine.

This chain connects TRBV5-1 to TRBJ2-7, with 9 bases that match TRBD1. The CDR3 is 16 amino acids. J lost 0 bases, V lost 2 bases, and 6 bases had no gene match. The germline V gene has CDR1 SGHRS and CDR2 YFSETQ. The CDR3 spells CASSFFRGQGSYEQYF. The DNA of the CDR3 is TGCGCCAGCAGCTTTTTCCGGGGACAGGGCTCCTACGAGCAGTACTTC.

The gene calls are TRBV28 and TRBJ1-5; possibly TRBD1 for D (5 bases). The CDR3 is made up of 15 amino acids. In germline, CDR1 is MDHEN, CDR2 SYDVKM. Between the trimmed V and J ends, which lost 7 bases and 3 bases, there was a span of 16 bases. CDR3 residues: CASNFSGADNQPQHF. The CDR3, as DNA: TGTGCCAGCAATTTCTCTGGGGCAGACAATCAGCCCCAGCATTTT.